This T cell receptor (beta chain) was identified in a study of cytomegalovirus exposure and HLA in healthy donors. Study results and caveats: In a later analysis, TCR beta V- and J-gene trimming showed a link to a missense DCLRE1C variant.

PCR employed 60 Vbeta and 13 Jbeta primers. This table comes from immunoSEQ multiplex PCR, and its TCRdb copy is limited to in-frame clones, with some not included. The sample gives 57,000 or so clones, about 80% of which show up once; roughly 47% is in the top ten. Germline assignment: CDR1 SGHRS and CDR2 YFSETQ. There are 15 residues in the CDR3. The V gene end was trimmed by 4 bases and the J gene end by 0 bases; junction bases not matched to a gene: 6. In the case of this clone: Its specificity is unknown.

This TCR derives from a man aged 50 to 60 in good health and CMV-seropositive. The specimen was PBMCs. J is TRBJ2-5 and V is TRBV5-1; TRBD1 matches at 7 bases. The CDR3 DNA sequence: TGCGCCAGCAGCACCACGACAGGGTACCAAGAGACCCAGTACTTC. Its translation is CASSTTTGYQETQYF.